The present TCR beta chain was sequenced within a study of memory CD4+ T cells and cytomegalovirus serostatus. The sort gate was single viable CD3+CD4+CD8-CD45RO+ cells for memory CD4+ T cells. CMV serostatus came from serum IgG against pp150, pp28, p38, p52. Assay: immunoSEQ multiplex PCR; the TCRdb copy retains only in-frame clones and omits some. The table has more than 45,000 clones, roughly four fifths seen once; the top ten hold roughly 0.6%. Trimming removed 5 bases at V and 1 base at J, with 17 bases between. The CDR3 length is 16 residues. Germline V gives CDR1 SGHAT, CDR2 FQNNGV. This clonotype was obtained from an adult in good health and CMV-seronegative. The rearrangement uses TRBV11-2 and TRBJ1-1; D is undetermined. The specimen sequenced was memory CD4+ T cells from blood. This CDR3 reads CASSPWRPNKNTEAFF. The CDR3, as DNA: TGTGCCAGCAGCCCTTGGCGGCCAAATAAGAACACTGAAGCTTTCTTT. The full variable domain, rest sourced from reference TRBV11-2 and TRBJ1-1, is EAGVAQSPRYKIIEKRQSVAFWCNPISGHATLYWYQQILGQGPKLLIQFQNNGVVDDSQLPKDRFSAERLKGVDSTLKIQPAKLEDSAVYLCASSPWRPNKNTEAFFGQGTRLTVV.